The clone carrying this T cell receptor beta chain was seen a single time. Its target is not known. This record belongs to a study of shared clonotypes between healthy human individuals. Findings and caveats of the study: Generally, naive subsets came out with larger estimated richness than memory subsets.

This CDR3 has 19 amino acids. The germline CDR1 and CDR2 sequences are SSHAT and FNYEAQ (reference sequence). Trimming removed 2 bases from V and 10 bases from J; junction bases left unmatched: 17. In replicate PCRs of sorted subsets, roughly 210 ng DNA, approximately 30,000 T cell genomes, was used. Authors' methods: In the immunoSEQ data, sequences were junction-only and lacked quality scores, so filtering differed. TCRdb keeps only in-frame clones here, not all; method: immunoSEQ multiplex PCR. The V and J calls and the clone size are those of that table, but D and trimming were determined from the DNA. The data hold roughly 2.1 million clones, with roughly 91% observed a single time. Positively selected for CCR7, the CD45RO-negative cells used as naive CD8 cells excluded terminally differentiated effector memory CD45RA+ cells.

The source material was naive CD8+ T cells from PBMCs. The chain carries TRBV7-7 and TRBJ2-1; 13 nucleotides agree with TRBD2. The TCR was taken from a young man in good health. Some clones in this sample may be carry-over from other donors' samples. The CDR3: CASSLSSRSGTSGAGEQFF. CDR3 nucleotide sequence: TGTGCCAGCAGCTTATCTTCCCGCTCCGGGACTAGCGGGGCGGGGGAGCAGTTCTTC.